This record concerns one TCR beta chain sequence. Original data processing: Cell counts per sample came from amplifying reference gene primers. Clones were sequenced by immunoSEQ multiplex PCR, and TCRdb holds only the in-frame ones, with some missing. Clone size and the V and J calls come from that table; the DNA yielded D and trimming. The table includes 130,000 to 150,000 clones, roughly 77% detected once. Germline assignment: CDR1 SGDLS and CDR2 YYNGEE. V shed 5 bases and J shed 8 bases, with 16 bases lying between them. This CDR3 region has 13 residues. This sample was included in a study of blood T cell repertoires in COVID-19. The overall study: PBMCs, B-cell-depleted T cells, or T cells provided the cDNA or gDNA that made up the material.

J is TRBJ1-2 and V is TRBV9; TRBD1 is a possible D gene (6 bases). The receptor was derived from a woman aged 70-85 years with COVID-19, enrolled during active disease. What was sequenced was peripheral blood. CDR3 DNA sequence: TGTGCCAGCAGTCCGGGGGGGGCGGGCGGCTACACCTTC. Translated, it gives CASSPGGAGGYTF.